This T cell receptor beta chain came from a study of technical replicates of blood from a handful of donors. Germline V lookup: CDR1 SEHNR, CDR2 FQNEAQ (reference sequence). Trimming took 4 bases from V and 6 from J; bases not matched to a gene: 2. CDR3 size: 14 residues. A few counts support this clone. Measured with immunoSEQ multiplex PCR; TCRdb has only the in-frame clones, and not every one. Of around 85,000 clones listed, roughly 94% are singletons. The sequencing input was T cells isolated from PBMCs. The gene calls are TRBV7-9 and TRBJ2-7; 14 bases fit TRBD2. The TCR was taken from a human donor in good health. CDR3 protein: CASSSGTSGSEQYF. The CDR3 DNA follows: TGTGCCAGCAGCTCCGGGACTAGCGGGAGCGAGCAGTACTTC.